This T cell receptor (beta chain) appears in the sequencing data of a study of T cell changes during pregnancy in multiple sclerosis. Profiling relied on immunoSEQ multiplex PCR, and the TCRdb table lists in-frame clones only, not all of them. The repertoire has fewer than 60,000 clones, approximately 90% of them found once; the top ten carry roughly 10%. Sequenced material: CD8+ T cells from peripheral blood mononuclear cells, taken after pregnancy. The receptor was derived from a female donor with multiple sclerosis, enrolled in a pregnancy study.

The CDR3, as DNA: TGTGCCAGCAGCTCCCGGGATATGAACACCGGGGAGCTGTTTTTT. Amino acid sequence: CASSSRDMNTGELFF. V and J are TRBV7-6 and TRBJ2-2, with TRBD2 as a possible D gene (5 bases). The CDR3 has 15 residues. Trimming left V 4 bases short and J 1 base short, with 10 bases between. The germline CDR1 and CDR2 sequences are SGHVS and FNYEAQ. The full variable domain, in which reference TRBV7-6 and TRBJ2-2 provide the parts outside the CDR3, is GAGVSQSPRYKVTKRGQDVALRCDPISGHVSLYWYRQALGQGPEFLTYFNYEAQQDKSGLPNDRFSAERPEGSISTLTIQRTEQRDSAMYRCASSSRDMNTGELFFGEGSRLTVL.